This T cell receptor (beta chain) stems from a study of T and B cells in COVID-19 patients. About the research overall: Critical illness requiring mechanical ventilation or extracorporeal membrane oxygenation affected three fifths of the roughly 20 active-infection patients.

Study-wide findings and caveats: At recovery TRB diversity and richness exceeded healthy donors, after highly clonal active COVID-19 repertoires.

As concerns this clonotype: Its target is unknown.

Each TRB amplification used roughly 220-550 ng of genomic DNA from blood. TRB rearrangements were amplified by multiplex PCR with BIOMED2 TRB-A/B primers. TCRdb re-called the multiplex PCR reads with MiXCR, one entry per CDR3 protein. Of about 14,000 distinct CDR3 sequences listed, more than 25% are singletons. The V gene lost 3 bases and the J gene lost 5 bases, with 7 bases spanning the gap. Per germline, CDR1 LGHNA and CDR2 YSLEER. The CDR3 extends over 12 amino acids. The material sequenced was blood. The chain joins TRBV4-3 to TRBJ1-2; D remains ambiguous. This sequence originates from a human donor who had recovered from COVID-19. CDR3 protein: CASSQTEYGYTF. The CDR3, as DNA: TGCGCCAGCAGCCAGACGGAATATGGCTACACCTTC.